A single sample gave rise to the 8 T cell receptor beta chains below, sequenced in a study of T cells in women clearing cervical HPV infection (dated by TCRdb to the late 2010s). The library was made by the immunoSEQ multiplex PCR assay. This is the immuneACCESS table as TCRdb keeps it, with only in-frame sequences that have V and J called. A part of the clones is gone; compared with another copy, unresolved V genes explain less than half, and the rest is unexplained. The table kept for this sample lists roughly 34,000 clones. Roughly 7% of the sample rests with the top ten. The sample taken for sequencing was blood buffy coat. These receptors all stem from a woman between 18 and 69 years old with a cervical HPV16 infection that either progressed to CIN3+ or cleared (not recorded which).

CDR3 DNA (partial): TGTGCCAGCAGTTCACACACCCTGACCGGGACAGACGAG. This gives the protein CASSSHTLTGTDE. The CDR3, in full, reads CASSSHTLTGTDEQYF. The V gene is TRBV28, the J gene TRBJ2-7, with 7 bases lining up with TRBD1. The read terminates 3 residues ahead of where the CDR3 ends, so the germline J gene completes it. With V trimmed by 4 bases and J by 5 bases, 14 bases remained unmatched. Germline V gives CDR1 MDHEN, CDR2 SYDVKM. This CDR3 has 16 residues.

A word on this clone: The read falls 3 residues short of the CDR3 end, and the missing part is taken from the germline J gene. The J gene is TRBJ2-7, the V gene TRBV20-1; 7 bases line up with TRBD2. Looked up from germline, CDR1 is DFQATT and CDR2 is SNEGSKA (reference sequence). Germline trimming cut 4 bases from V and 3 bases from J; bases unmatched to any gene: 9. The CDR3 sequence is 14 residues long. The part of the CDR3 DNA that was read is TGCAGTGCTATGTCGGCGGGAGTGAGCTACGAG. Translating it yields CSAMSAGVSYE. The full CDR3 is CSAMSAGVSYEQYF.

Details on this clone: The read halts 3 residues ahead of the CDR3 end, with the missing end drawn from the germline J gene. The chain has TRBV7-2 and TRBJ2-7; 8 nucleotides align to TRBD2. With 4 bases clipped from V and 4 bases from J, the junction kept 9 bases outside the gene matches. The germline CDR1 and CDR2 sequences are SGHTA and FQGNSA. This CDR3 contains 15 residues. The chain's CDR3 is CASSSLLAADYEQYF. The part of the CDR3 DNA that was read is TGTGCCAGCAGCTCGCTACTAGCGGCAGATTACGAG. Using reference TRBV7-2 and TRBJ2-7 for the parts outside the CDR3, the full variable domain is GAGVSQSPSNKVTEKGKDVELRCDPISGHTALYWYRQSLGQGLEFLIYFQGNSAPDKSGLPSDRFSAERTGGSVSTLTIQRTQQEDSAVYLCASSSLLAADYEQYFGPGTRLTVT.

Comment on this clone: Read data end 3 residues before the CDR3 end; the end is taken from the germline J gene. J is TRBJ1-4 and V is TRBV5-1, with no clear D. The germline V gene has CDR1 SGHRS and CDR2 YFSETQ. This CDR3 has 15 residues. V dropped 0 bases and J dropped 1 base, with 7 bases sitting between them. The CDR3 loop is CASSLDRGTNEKLFF. CDR3 DNA (partial): TGCGCCAGCAGCTTGGACAGAGGAACTAATGAAAAA.

In regard to this clone: With the read ending 3 residues before the CDR3 end, the germline J gene is used to fill in that end. The chain employs TRBV13 and TRBJ1-1; D remains ambiguous. The CDR3 sequence is 15 residues long. CDR1 PRHDT and CDR2 FYEKMQ come from the germline V gene (reference sequence). Trimming pared 1 base from V and 5 bases from J, leaving 14 bases between. Partial CDR3 DNA: TGTGCCAGCAGCTTAGAAGTCGGAACACAGACTGAA. Its protein is CASSLEVGTQTE. In full, the CDR3 is CASSLEVGTQTEAFF.

With respect to this clone: The read terminates 3 residues before the CDR3 end, so the remaining end is supplied by the germline J gene. The chain uses TRBV7-9 and TRBJ2-3; 7 nucleotides line up with TRBD1. The length of the CDR3 is 15 residues. The germline CDR1 and CDR2 sequences are SEHNR and FQNEAQ (reference sequence). This CDR3 is CASSPRQGWEETQYF. CDR3 DNA, as far as it was read: TGTGCCAGCAGCCCGCGACAGGGATGGGAAGAGACG.

Remarks on this clone: Sequence at one end of the junction differs from germline and may be a read error. The read stops 3 residues short of the end of the CDR3; the missing end is completed from the germline J gene. The chain combines TRBV6-1 with TRBJ2-4, with 7 bases that match TRBD1. CDR1 MNHNS and CDR2 SASEGT come from the germline V gene. CDR3 length: 14 amino acids. CDR3 sequence reads: CASREGQAAYGQYF. The DNA read from the CDR3 is TGTGCCAGCAGGGAAGGACAGGCGGCCTATGGT.

As to this clone: The read falls 3 residues short of the CDR3 end, and the missing part is taken from the germline J gene. This sequence joins TRBV7-2 and TRBJ2-1, with 12 bases lining up with TRBD2. Trimming took 6 bases from V and 6 from J; bases not matched to a gene: 0. CDR3 length: 13 amino acids. Germline V gene sequence: CDR1 SGHTA, CDR2 FQGNSA. Here the CDR3 reads CASRLAGGNEQFF. The DNA read from the CDR3 is TGTGCCAGCAGACTAGCGGGAGGCAATGAG.